This T cell receptor (beta chain) was sequenced during a study of shared clonotypes between healthy human individuals. Points from the study as a whole: Naive CD4 clonotype sharing across several donors was about 5%.

For this clone: What it binds is not known.

Trimming cost V 4 bases and J 5 bases, with 9 bases left between them. In germline, CDR1 is SNHLY, CDR2 FYNNEI. There are 12 residues in the CDR3. CD8 cells regarded as naive lacked CD45RO, were positively chosen for CCR7, and omitted terminally differentiated effector memory CD45RA+ cells. Using immunoSEQ multiplex PCR, the repertoire was profiled, and TCRdb retains in-frame clones only, with some absent. The sample contains more than 2 million clones, around 96% of which appear only once. Sequencing was carried out using naive CD8+ T cells sorted from blood. The TCR originated in a man between 18 and 29 years old in good health. This rearrangement joins TRBV2 to TRBJ2-7, with D uncertain. The DNA of the CDR3 is TGTGCCAGCAGTGTAGTAAGGAACGAGCAGTACTTC. This encodes CASSVVRNEQYF. The variable domain in full, with the rest retrieved from reference TRBV2 and TRBJ2-7, is EPEVTQTPSHQVTQMGQEVILRCVPISNHLYFYWYRQILGQKVEFLVSFYNNEISEKSEIFDDQFSVERPDGSNFTLKIRSTKLEDSAMYFCASSVVRNEQYFGPGTRLTVT.